This T cell receptor beta chain was documented in a study of T cell changes during pregnancy in multiple sclerosis. Deletions cut 6 bases from V and 5 bases from J, with 10 bases between. This CDR3 spans 13 amino acids. Germline V gives CDR1 SNHLY, CDR2 FYNNEI. This table comes from immunoSEQ multiplex PCR, and its TCRdb copy is limited to in-frame clones, with some not included. The sample shows roughly 75,000 clones, roughly 92% of them seen only once. The TCR comes from a female donor in good health, enrolled as a control in a pregnancy study. This rearrangement joins TRBV2 to TRBJ1-4, with unresolved D. Sequencing used peripheral blood, obtained in the third trimester of pregnancy. CDR3 nucleotides: TGTGCCAGCAGAGCAACCTCAAATGAAAAACTGTTTTTT. Protein: CASRATSNEKLFF.